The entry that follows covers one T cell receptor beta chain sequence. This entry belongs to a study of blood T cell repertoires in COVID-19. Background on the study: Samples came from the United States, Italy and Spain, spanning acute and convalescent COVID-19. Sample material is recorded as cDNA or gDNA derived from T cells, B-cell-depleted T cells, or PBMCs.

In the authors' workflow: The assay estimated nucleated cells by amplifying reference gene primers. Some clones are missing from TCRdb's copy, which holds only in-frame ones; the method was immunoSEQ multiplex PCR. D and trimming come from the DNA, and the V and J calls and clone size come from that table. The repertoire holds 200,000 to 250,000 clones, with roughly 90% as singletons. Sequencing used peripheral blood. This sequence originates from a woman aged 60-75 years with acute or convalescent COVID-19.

In nucleotides, the CDR3 is TGCGCCAGCAGCCAAGATACGGGGTCCTCCTACGAGCAGTACTTC. This translates into CASSQDTGSSYEQYF. V and J are TRBV4-1 and TRBJ2-7; TRBD2 is a possible D gene (5 bases). CDR1 MGHRA and CDR2 YSYEKL come from the germline V gene. The CDR3 totals 15 residues. V was clipped by 0 bases and J by 0 bases, with 9 bases between them.